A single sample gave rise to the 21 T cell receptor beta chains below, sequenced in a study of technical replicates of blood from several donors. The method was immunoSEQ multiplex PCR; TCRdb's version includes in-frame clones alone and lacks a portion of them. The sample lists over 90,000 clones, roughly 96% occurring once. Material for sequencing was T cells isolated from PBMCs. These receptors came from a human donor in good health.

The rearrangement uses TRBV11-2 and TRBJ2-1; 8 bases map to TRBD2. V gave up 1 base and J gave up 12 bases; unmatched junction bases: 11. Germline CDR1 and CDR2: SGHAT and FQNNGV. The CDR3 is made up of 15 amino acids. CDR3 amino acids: CASSLGRGGAMRQFF. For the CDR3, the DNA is TGTGCCAGCAGCTTAGGTCGGGGGGGTGCGATGAGGCAGTTCTTC.

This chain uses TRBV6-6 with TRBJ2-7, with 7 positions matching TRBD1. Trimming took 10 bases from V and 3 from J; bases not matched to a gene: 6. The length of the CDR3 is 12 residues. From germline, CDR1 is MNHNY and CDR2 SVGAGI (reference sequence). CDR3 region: CATQGTVYEQYF. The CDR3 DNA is TGTGCCACCCAAGGGACAGTCTACGAGCAGTACTTC.

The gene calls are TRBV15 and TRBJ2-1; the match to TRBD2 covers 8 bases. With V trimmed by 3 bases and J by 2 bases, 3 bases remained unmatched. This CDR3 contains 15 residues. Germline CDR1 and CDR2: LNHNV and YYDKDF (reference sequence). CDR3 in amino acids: CATSRAGGTYNEQFF. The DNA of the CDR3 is TGTGCCACCAGCAGGGCGGGGGGCACCTACAATGAGCAGTTCTTC.

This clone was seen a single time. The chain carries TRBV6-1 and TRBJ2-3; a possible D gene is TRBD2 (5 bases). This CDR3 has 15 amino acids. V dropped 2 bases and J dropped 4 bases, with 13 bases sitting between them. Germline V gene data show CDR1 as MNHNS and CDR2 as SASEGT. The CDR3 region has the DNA TGTGCCAGCAGTGAACTAGCAGTGCGGGCAGATACGCAGTATTTT. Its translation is CASSELAVRADTQYF.

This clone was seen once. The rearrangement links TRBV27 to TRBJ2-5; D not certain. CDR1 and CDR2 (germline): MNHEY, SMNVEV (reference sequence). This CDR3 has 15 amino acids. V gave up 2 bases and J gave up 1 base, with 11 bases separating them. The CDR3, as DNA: TGTGCCAGCAGTTTACTCGGTGCCGGCCAAGAGACCCAGTACTTC. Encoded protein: CASSLLGAGQETQYF.

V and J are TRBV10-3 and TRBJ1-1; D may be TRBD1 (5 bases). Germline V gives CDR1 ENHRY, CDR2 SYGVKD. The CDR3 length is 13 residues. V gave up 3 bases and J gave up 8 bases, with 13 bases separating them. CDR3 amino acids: CAISDREIGEAFF. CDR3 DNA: TGTGCCATCAGTGACAGGGAAATTGGGGAAGCTTTCTTT.

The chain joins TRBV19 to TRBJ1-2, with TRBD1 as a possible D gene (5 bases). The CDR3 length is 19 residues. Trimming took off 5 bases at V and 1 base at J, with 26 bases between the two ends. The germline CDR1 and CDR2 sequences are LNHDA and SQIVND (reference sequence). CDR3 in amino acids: CASSLSGLGASTSNYGYTF. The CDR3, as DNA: TGTGCCAGTAGTCTCTCCGGACTAGGGGCAAGCACTAGTAACTATGGCTACACCTTC.

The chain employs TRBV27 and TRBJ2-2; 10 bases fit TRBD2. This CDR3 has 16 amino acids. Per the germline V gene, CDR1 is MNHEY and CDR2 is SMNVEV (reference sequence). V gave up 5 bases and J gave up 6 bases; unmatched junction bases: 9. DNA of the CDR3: TGTGCCAGCAGTCCCTATAGCGGGGGGCATCCCGGGGAGCTGTTTTTT. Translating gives CASSPYSGGHPGELFF.

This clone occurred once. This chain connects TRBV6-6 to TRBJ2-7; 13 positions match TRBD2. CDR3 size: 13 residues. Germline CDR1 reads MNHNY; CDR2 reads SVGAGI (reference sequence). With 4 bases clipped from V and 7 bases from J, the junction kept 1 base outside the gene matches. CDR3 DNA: TGTGCCAGCAGTTCGGGACTAGCGGGAGAGCAGTACTTC. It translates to CASSSGLAGEQYF.

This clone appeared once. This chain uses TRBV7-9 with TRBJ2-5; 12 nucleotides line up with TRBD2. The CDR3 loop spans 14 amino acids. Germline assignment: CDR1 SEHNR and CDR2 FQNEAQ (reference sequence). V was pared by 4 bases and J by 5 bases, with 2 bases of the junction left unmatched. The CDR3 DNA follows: TGTGCCAGCAGCTCCGGACTAGCGGGGGAGACCCAGTACTTC. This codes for CASSSGLAGETQYF.

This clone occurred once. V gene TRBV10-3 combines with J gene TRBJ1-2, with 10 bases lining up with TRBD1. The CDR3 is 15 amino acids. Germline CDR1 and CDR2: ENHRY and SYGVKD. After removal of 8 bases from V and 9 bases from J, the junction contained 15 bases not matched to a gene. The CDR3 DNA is TGTGCCATCTGGACAGGGGGGAGTGAGGGTTTAAGCTACACCTTC. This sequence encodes CAIWTGGSEGLSYTF.

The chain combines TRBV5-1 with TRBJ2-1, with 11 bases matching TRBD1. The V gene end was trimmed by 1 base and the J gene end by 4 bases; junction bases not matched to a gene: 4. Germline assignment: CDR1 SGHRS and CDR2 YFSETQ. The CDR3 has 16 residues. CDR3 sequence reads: CASSLLGQGAYNEQFF. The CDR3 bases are TGCGCCAGCAGCTTGTTAGGACAGGGGGCTTACAATGAGCAGTTCTTC. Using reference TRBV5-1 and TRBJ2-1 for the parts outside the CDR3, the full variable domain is KAGVTQTPRYLIKTRGQQVTLSCSPISGHRSVSWYQQTPGQGLQFLFEYFSETQRNKGNFPGRFSGRQFSNSRSEMNVSTLELGDSALYLCASSLLGQGAYNEQFFGPGTRLTVL.

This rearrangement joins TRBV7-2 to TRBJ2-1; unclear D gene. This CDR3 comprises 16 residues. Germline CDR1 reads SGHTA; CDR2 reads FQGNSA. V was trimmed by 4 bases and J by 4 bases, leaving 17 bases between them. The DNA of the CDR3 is TGTGCCAGCAGCTCCTTTAAGGCGGTAGCTTACAATGAGCAGTTCTTC. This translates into CASSSFKAVAYNEQFF.

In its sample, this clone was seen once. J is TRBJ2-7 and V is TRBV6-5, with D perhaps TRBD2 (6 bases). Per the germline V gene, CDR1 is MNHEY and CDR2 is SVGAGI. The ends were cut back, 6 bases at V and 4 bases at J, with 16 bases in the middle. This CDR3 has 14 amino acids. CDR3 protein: CASRGRGTHYEQYF. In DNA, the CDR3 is TGTGCCAGCAGGGGACGGGGGACGCATTACGAGCAGTACTTC.

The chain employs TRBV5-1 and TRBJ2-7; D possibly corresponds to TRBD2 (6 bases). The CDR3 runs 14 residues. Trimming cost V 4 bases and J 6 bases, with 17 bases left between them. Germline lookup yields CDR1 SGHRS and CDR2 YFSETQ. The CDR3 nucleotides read TGCGCCAGCAGCCAATTGTTGCGGGGAAGCGAGCAGTACTTC. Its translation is CASSQLLRGSEQYF.

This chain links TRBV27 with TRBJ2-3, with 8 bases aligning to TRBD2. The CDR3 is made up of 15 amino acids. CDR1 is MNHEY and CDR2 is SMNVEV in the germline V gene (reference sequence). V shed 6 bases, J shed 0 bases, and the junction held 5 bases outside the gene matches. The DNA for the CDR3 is TGTGCCAGCAGGCAAGCGGGGGCTAGCACAGATACGCAGTATTTT. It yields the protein CASRQAGASTDTQYF.

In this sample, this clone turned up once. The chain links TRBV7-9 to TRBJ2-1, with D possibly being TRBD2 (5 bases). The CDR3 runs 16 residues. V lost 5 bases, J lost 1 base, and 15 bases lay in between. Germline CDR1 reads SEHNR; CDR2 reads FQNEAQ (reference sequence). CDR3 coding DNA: TGTGCCAGCAGCCCCCCTCGGGATTCTTCCTACAATGAGCAGTTCTTC. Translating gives CASSPPRDSSYNEQFF.

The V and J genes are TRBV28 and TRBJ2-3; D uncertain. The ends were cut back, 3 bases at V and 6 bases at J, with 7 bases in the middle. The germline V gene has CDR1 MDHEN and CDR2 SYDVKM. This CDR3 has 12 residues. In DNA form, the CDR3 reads TGTGCCAGCAGTTTTCTCTTGGATACGCAGTATTTT. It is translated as CASSFLLDTQYF.

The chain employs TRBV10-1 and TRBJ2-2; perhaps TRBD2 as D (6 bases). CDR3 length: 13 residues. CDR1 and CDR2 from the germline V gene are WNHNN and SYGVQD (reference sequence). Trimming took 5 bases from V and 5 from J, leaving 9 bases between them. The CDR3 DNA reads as TGCGCCAGCAGTTCCCGGGAGACCGGGGAGCTGTTTTTT. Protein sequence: CASSSRETGELFF.

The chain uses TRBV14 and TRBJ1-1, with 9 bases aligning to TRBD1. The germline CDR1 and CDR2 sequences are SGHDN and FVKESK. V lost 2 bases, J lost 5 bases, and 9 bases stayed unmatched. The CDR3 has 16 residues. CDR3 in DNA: TGTGCCAGCAGCCAAATGACGGACAGGGGAGAAACTGAAGCTTTCTTT. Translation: CASSQMTDRGETEAFF.

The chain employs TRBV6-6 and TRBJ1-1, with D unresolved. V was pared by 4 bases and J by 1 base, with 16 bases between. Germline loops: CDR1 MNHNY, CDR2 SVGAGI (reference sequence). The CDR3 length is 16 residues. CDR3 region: CASSSRAVAGNTEAFF. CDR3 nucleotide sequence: TGTGCCAGCAGTTCGCGGGCAGTCGCGGGGAACACTGAAGCTTTCTTT.